A single sample gave rise to the 18 T cell receptor beta chains below, sequenced in a study of cytomegalovirus exposure and HLA in healthy donors. A multiplex PCR was run with 60 Vbeta primers and 13 Jbeta primers. Some clones are missing from TCRdb's copy, which holds only in-frame ones; the method was immunoSEQ multiplex PCR. Of 150,000 to 250,000 clones listed, roughly 85% were seen once; the top ten hold less than 2.5%. Material: PBMCs. The receptors were sampled from a woman in her forties or fifties in good health and CMV-seronegative.

The genes are TRBV7-8 and TRBJ1-2; 8 bases map to TRBD1. Germline-derived CDR1 and CDR2 are SGHVS and FQNEAQ. This CDR3 is 18 amino acids long. J lost 7 bases, V lost 1 base, and 17 bases had no gene match. CDR3 sequence: CASSLVLQGEALLSGYTF. CDR3 bases: TGTGCCAGCAGCTTAGTCTTACAGGGGGAGGCCCTTCTAAGTGGCTACACCTTC.

The rearrangement links TRBV5-1 to TRBJ2-1, with TRBD2 matching 14 bases. Germline V gene data show CDR1 as SGHRS and CDR2 as YFSETQ. Losses at the gene ends were 3 bases for V and 0 bases for J; bases not matched to a gene: 2. CDR3 length equals 17 residues. The CDR3 DNA reads as TGCGCCAGCAGCTCGGGGACTAGCGGGAGCTCCTACAATGAGCAGTTCTTC. Its translation is CASSSGTSGSSYNEQFF. Together with reference TRBV5-1 and TRBJ2-1, the CDR3 gives the full variable domain: KAGVTQTPRYLIKTRGQQVTLSCSPISGHRSVSWYQQTPGQGLQFLFEYFSETQRNKGNFPGRFSGRQFSNSRSEMNVSTLELGDSALYLCASSSGTSGSSYNEQFFGPGTRLTVL.

This clone was seen once. The chain uses TRBV7-2 and TRBJ1-4; unclear D gene. The V end lost 5 bases, the J end lost 7 bases, and 17 bases lay between the germline ends. The CDR3 has 15 amino acids. CDR1 SGHTA and CDR2 FQGNSA come from the germline V gene. CDR3 sequence reads: CASSRTEGRSEKLFF. Here the CDR3 DNA reads TGTGCCAGCAGCCGAACAGAGGGTAGAAGTGAAAAACTGTTTTTT.

The gene calls are TRBV28 and TRBJ1-6; no definite D call. CDR3 size: 15 residues. Trimming took off 6 bases at V and 3 bases at J, with 12 bases between the two ends. Germline values: CDR1 MDHEN, CDR2 SYDVKM. The CDR3 is CASRRRLLYNSPLHF. The CDR3 nucleotides are TGTGCCAGCAGGCGCAGGCTCCTCTATAATTCACCCCTCCACTTT.

The gene calls are TRBV10-2 and TRBJ2-7, with D perhaps TRBD1 (5 bases). The germline CDR1 and CDR2 sequences are WSHSY and SAAADI. Trimming pared 4 bases from V and 2 bases from J, leaving 21 bases between. This CDR3 region has 17 residues. Written as DNA, the CDR3 is TGCGCCAGCAGTGCTTCCGTGGCAGGGTACATAGCCTACGAGCAGTACTTC. Residues: CASSASVAGYIAYEQYF.

The J gene is TRBJ1-1, the V gene TRBV9; possibly TRBD1 for D (6 bases). The CDR3 consists of 15 residues. The germline V and J ends were trimmed by 3 bases and 0 bases, with 12 bases remaining between them. Germline lookup yields CDR1 SGDLS and CDR2 YYNGEE. The CDR3 reads CASSELGQMNTEAFF. In nucleotides, the CDR3 is TGTGCCAGCAGCGAACTAGGACAGATGAACACTGAAGCTTTCTTT.

The V call is TRBV27, the J call TRBJ1-2, with TRBD1 identical over 11 bases. Germline CDR1 reads MNHEY; CDR2 reads SMNVEV (reference sequence). The CDR3 extends over 16 amino acids. Trimming took 4 bases from V and 8 from J; bases not matched to a gene: 12. CDR3 amino acids: CASSSIGAWTGGGYTF. The CDR3 DNA follows: TGTGCCAGCAGTTCGATAGGGGCCTGGACAGGGGGCGGCTACACCTTC.

J is TRBJ1-2 and V is TRBV19; no clear D. Germline V gene data show CDR1 as LNHDA and CDR2 as SQIVND (reference sequence). V lost 5 bases to trimming and J lost 2 bases, with 9 bases between them. The CDR3 length is 13 residues. The CDR3 spells CASSEQMNYGYTF. CDR3 DNA sequence: TGTGCCAGTAGTGAACAGATGAACTATGGCTACACCTTC.

This clone has a handful of counts. V is TRBV18 and J is TRBJ2-2; no firm D call. CDR1 is KGHSH, CDR2 LQKENI, per germline. V was clipped by 3 bases and J by 0 bases, with 5 bases between them. The CDR3 consists of 14 residues. CDR3: CASSPQTNTGELFF. The DNA for the CDR3 is TGTGCCAGCTCACCTCAGACGAACACCGGGGAGCTGTTTTTT.

The chain joins TRBV19 to TRBJ2-5; 7 nucleotides align to TRBD2. V gave up 1 base and J gave up 5 bases; unmatched junction bases: 7. CDR3 length: 15 amino acids. Germline assignment: CDR1 LNHDA and CDR2 SQIVND (reference sequence). This chain's CDR3 is CASSIGPGLSETQYF. CDR3 coding DNA: TGTGCCAGTAGTATAGGCCCGGGACTAAGTGAGACCCAGTACTTC.

In this sample, this clone turned up a few times. The chain recombines TRBV5-1 with TRBJ2-7, with TRBD1 identical over 9 bases. V shed 2 bases, J shed 0 bases, and the junction held 6 bases outside the gene matches. The length of the CDR3 is 16 residues. Germline V gene lookup returns CDR1 SGHRS and CDR2 YFSETQ. DNA for the CDR3: TGCGCCAGCAGCTTTTACGGGACAGGGAGCTCCTACGAGCAGTACTTC. Amino acids: CASSFYGTGSSYEQYF.

V and J are TRBV5-1 and TRBJ1-2, with 8 positions matching TRBD1. The ends lost 0 bases at V and 4 bases at J; junction bases unmatched: 14. The CDR3 is made up of 18 amino acids. Germline CDR1 and CDR2: SGHRS and YFSETQ. The CDR3 DNA follows: TGCGCCAGCAGCTTGGAGGGACAGGAAAAGACCCTCCCCTATGGCTACACCTTC. It codes for CASSLEGQEKTLPYGYTF.

This sequence joins TRBV5-1 and TRBJ1-1, with 10 nucleotides matching TRBD1. Germline-derived CDR1 and CDR2 are SGHRS and YFSETQ. This CDR3 contains 17 residues. V lost 1 base, J lost 1 base, and 7 bases stayed unmatched. CDR3 sequence: CASSLTGTGVGNTEAFF. In DNA, the CDR3 is TGCGCCAGCAGCTTGACCGGGACAGGGGTGGGGAACACTGAAGCTTTCTTT.

The genes are TRBV5-1 and TRBJ1-5; a possible D gene is TRBD1 (5 bases). The CDR3 covers 13 residues. Germline V gene lookup returns CDR1 SGHRS and CDR2 YFSETQ. V was trimmed by 0 bases and J by 9 bases, leaving 10 bases between them. DNA for the CDR3: TGCGCCAGCAGCTTGGATGGGGCCGGGCCCCAGCATTTT. This gives the protein CASSLDGAGPQHF.

This rearrangement joins TRBV28 to TRBJ1-5; 10 nucleotides agree with TRBD1. The CDR3 spans 15 residues. Germline CDR1 is MDHEN and CDR2 is SYDVKM. V gave up 3 bases and J gave up 7 bases; unmatched junction bases: 6. CDR3 residues: CASSLTGGRYQPQHF. The CDR3, as DNA: TGTGCCAGCAGTTTGACAGGGGGCAGATACCAGCCCCAGCATTTT.

DNA for the CDR3: TGCGCCAGTAGGGAAACAGGGGCCTCTGAAGCTTTCTTT. It is translated as CASRETGASEAFF. The rearrangement uses TRBV5-1 and TRBJ1-1; 7 bases fit TRBD1. Per germline, CDR1 SGHRS and CDR2 YFSETQ. The trim removed 8 bases at V and 6 bases at J, leaving 10 bases unmatched. The CDR3 consists of 13 residues.

The chain's CDR3 is CASRKRTGRDTGELFF. The CDR3 nucleotides are TGTGCCAGCAGAAAAAGGACAGGACGGGACACCGGGGAGCTGTTTTTT. V usage is TRBV28 and J usage is TRBJ2-2; 7 positions match TRBD1. The CDR3 consists of 16 residues. J gave up 3 bases and V 6 bases, and 10 bases lay outside the gene matches. The V gene's germline CDR1 is MDHEN and CDR2 SYDVKM.

The gene calls are TRBV19 and TRBJ2-1, with a possible D match to TRBD2 (5 bases). V was trimmed by 5 bases and J by 8 bases, leaving 10 bases between them. This CDR3 contains 12 residues. Looked up from germline, CDR1 is LNHDA and CDR2 is SQIVND (reference sequence). CDR3 sequence: CASSWSSDEQFF. The CDR3 DNA follows: TGTGCCAGTAGTTGGAGTAGCGATGAGCAGTTCTTC.